One sample yielded the 19 T cell receptor beta chains listed below, sequenced in a study of cytotoxic CD8 clonotypes in ibrutinib-treated CLL. Profiled with immunoSEQ multiplex PCR; TCRdb holds only in-frame clones, not every one. The table includes over 100,000 clones, 70% to 90% detected once. Sequences were derived from PBMCs, sampled after 24 months of ibrutinib treatment. The origin of the receptors is a human donor with chronic lymphocytic leukemia.

This chain joins TRBV6-6 and TRBJ1-4; D call uncertain. The length of the CDR3 is 14 residues. Deletions cut 7 bases from V and 5 bases from J, with 14 bases between. The germline gives CDR1 MNHNY, CDR2 SVGAGI (reference sequence). CDR3 DNA sequence: TGTGCCAGCACCACCCAAGGTCTCAATGAAAAACTGTTTTTT. Amino acid sequence: CASTTQGLNEKLFF.

This chain links TRBV19 with TRBJ1-1; no clear D gene. The CDR3 is 14 amino acids. V lost 4 bases and J lost 5, with 14 bases in between. Germline CDR1 LNHDA, CDR2 SQIVND (reference sequence). CDR3 nucleotides: TGTGCCAGTAGTACCCTTCGGGGTTGGACTGAAGCTTTCTTT. Translation gives CASSTLRGWTEAFF.

This chain connects TRBV7-9 to TRBJ1-2, with D unresolved. CDR3 length equals 14 residues. Per the germline V gene, CDR1 is SEHNR and CDR2 is FQNEAQ (reference sequence). V was trimmed by 0 bases and J by 5 bases, leaving 10 bases between them. The CDR3 DNA sequence: TGTGCCAGCAGCTTAGCACACAGAGGTTATGGCTACACCTTC. As protein: CASSLAHRGYGYTF.

V gene TRBV5-6 combines with J gene TRBJ1-2; maybe TRBD1 (6 bases). V was shortened by 5 bases and J by 3 bases, with 14 bases between the two germline ends. The CDR3 loop spans 14 amino acids. Germline loops: CDR1 SGHDT, CDR2 YYEEEE. CDR3 bases: TGTGCCAGCAGTAGCATCAGGGGTGACTATGGCTACACCTTC. It codes for CASSSIRGDYGYTF.

The chain employs TRBV11-2 and TRBJ2-7; 10 bases are a match to TRBD1. V lost 5 bases and J lost 7; bases outside the gene matches: 14. Per the germline V gene, CDR1 is SGHAT and CDR2 is FQNNGV. The CDR3 is made up of 16 amino acids. The chain's CDR3 is CASSHYRDRGGQEQYF. The CDR3 bases are TGTGCCAGCAGCCACTACCGGGACAGGGGTGGTCAAGAGCAGTACTTC.

This chain links TRBV29-1 with TRBJ2-1; no clear D. The germline V gene has CDR1 SQVTM and CDR2 ANQGSEA. The V end lost 4 bases, the J end lost 0 bases, and 10 bases lay between the germline ends. This CDR3 has 14 residues. In nucleotides, the CDR3 is TGCAGCGTTGGGGGTCCGAGCTCCTACAATGAGCAGTTCTTC. Protein: CSVGGPSSYNEQFF.

This chain connects TRBV5-6 to TRBJ2-3; D gene unclear. Germline assignment: CDR1 SGHDT and CDR2 YYEEEE. The CDR3 extends over 11 amino acids. V gave up 0 bases and J gave up 4 bases, with 0 bases separating them. The CDR3 reads CASSLADTQYF. The CDR3 nucleotides are TGTGCCAGCAGCTTGGCAGATACGCAGTATTTT.

The CDR3 DNA sequence: TGTGCCAGCAGTTACTCTGACAGGGGCTACGAGCAGTACTTC. Translated, it gives CASSYSDRGYEQYF. This sequence joins TRBV6-6 and TRBJ2-7; 8 nucleotides match TRBD1. The CDR3 length is 14 residues. Per germline, CDR1 MNHNY and CDR2 SVGAGI (reference sequence). V lost 0 bases, J lost 3 bases, and 1 base stayed unmatched.

V and J are TRBV4-3 and TRBJ2-7, with a possible D match to TRBD2 (6 bases). The CDR3 extends over 14 amino acids. Trimming took off 4 bases at V and 2 bases at J, with 12 bases between the two ends. The germline V gene encodes CDR1 LGHNA and CDR2 YSLEER. The CDR3 DNA reads TGCGCCAGCAGCCGGGTGGCGGGGACCTACGAGCAGTACTTC. It yields the protein CASSRVAGTYEQYF.

The chain joins TRBV11-2 to TRBJ2-5; D may be TRBD1 (6 bases). CDR1 SGHAT and CDR2 FQNNGV come from the germline V gene. Trimming took 5 bases from V and 2 from J, leaving 15 bases between them. This CDR3 has 15 residues. CDR3 region: CASSPLGDNQETQYF. The CDR3 region has the DNA TGTGCCAGCAGCCCCCTTGGGGACAATCAAGAGACCCAGTACTTC. Drawing the rest from reference TRBV11-2 and TRBJ2-5, the complete variable domain is EAGVAQSPRYKIIEKRQSVAFWCNPISGHATLYWYQQILGQGPKLLIQFQNNGVVDDSQLPKDRFSAERLKGVDSTLKIQPAKLEDSAVYLCASSPLGDNQETQYFGPGTRLLVL.

Points on this clone: At one end the junction does not follow the germline gene, possibly because of a read error. The chain recombines TRBV14 with TRBJ2-5; 10 positions match TRBD1. This CDR3 has 10 residues. Per the germline V gene, CDR1 is SGHDN and CDR2 is FVKESK. Written as DNA, the CDR3 is TGTGCCAGCAGTCCGGGACAGGGGAACTTC. Amino acids: CASSPGQGNF.

This clone was detected only once. The chain links TRBV5-1 to TRBJ2-2; perhaps TRBD2 as D (6 bases). Germline assignment: CDR1 SGHRS and CDR2 YFSETQ. Trimming stripped 6 bases from V and 7 bases from J, with 16 bases between. The CDR3 has 14 residues. The CDR3 region is CASKFRDLGGELFF. In DNA, the CDR3 is TGCGCCAGCAAGTTTCGGGACTTGGGCGGGGAGCTGTTTTTT.

The rearrangement links TRBV9 to TRBJ2-7; TRBD1 is a possible D gene (6 bases). The CDR3 is 15 amino acids. The germline CDR1 and CDR2 sequences are SGDLS and YYNGEE. With 0 bases removed from V and 0 bases from J, the gap between germline ends came to 10 bases. The CDR3 sequence: CASSVAGDLSYEQYF. CDR3 sequence (DNA): TGTGCCAGCAGCGTAGCAGGGGACCTCTCCTACGAGCAGTACTTC.

In this sample, this clone turned up once. The chain has TRBV28 and TRBJ1-2; D gene unclear. This CDR3 has 12 amino acids. The V gene's germline CDR1 is MDHEN and CDR2 SYDVKM. V lost 2 bases, J lost 7 bases, and 8 bases lay in between. The CDR3 coding sequence is TGTGCCAGCAGTTTAGGGTCGGGTGGCTACACCTTC. Its protein is CASSLGSGGYTF.

This chain uses TRBV19 with TRBJ1-6; D gene uncertain. V was trimmed by 3 bases and J by 4 bases, leaving 7 bases between them. Germline V gene data show CDR1 as LNHDA and CDR2 as SQIVND (reference sequence). This CDR3 region has 14 residues. CDR3 DNA sequence: TGTGCCAGTAGTATGGAACGATATAATTCACCCCTCCACTTT. Translation: CASSMERYNSPLHF.

This clone was observed once. This chain connects TRBV7-9 to TRBJ2-5; 8 nucleotides align to TRBD1. The CDR3 contains 14 residues. The germline CDR1 and CDR2 sequences are SEHNR and FQNEAQ (reference sequence). V was pared by 2 bases and J by 5 bases, with 4 bases of the junction left unmatched. Here the CDR3 reads CASSLTTGEETQYF. CDR3 nucleotides: TGTGCCAGCAGCTTAACGACAGGGGAGGAGACCCAGTACTTC.

The chain joins TRBV7-3 to TRBJ2-3; 7 nucleotides agree with TRBD2. The ends lost 5 bases at V and 5 bases at J; junction bases unmatched: 13. This CDR3 comprises 16 residues. Germline V gives CDR1 SGHTA, CDR2 FQGTGA. The CDR3 loop is CASSPGTTPTIDTQYF. In DNA, the CDR3 is TGTGCCAGCAGCCCCGGGACTACGCCTACCATAGATACGCAGTATTTT.

CDR3 sequence (DNA): TGCAGCCCCGGCCCGCGGGGTGGGGGCGCTGGGGCGTACGAGCAGTACTTC. Translating it yields CSPGPRGGGAGAYEQYF. The V gene is TRBV29-1, the J gene TRBJ2-7, with D tentatively TRBD1 or TRBD2 (6 bases each). Germline CDR1 reads SQVTM; CDR2 reads ANQGSEA. This CDR3 is built from 17 residues. Trimming left V 8 bases short and J 4 bases short, with 30 bases between.

The gene calls are TRBV28 and TRBJ2-3, with TRBD1 matching 7 bases. CDR1 is MDHEN and CDR2 is SYDVKM in the germline V gene. The length of the CDR3 is 15 residues. Trimming took 5 bases from V and 0 from J; bases not matched to a gene: 5. The CDR3: CASSQGDGSTDTQYF. DNA of the CDR3: TGTGCCAGCAGTCAGGGGGACGGAAGCACAGATACGCAGTATTTT. Combining the CDR3 with reference TRBV28 and TRBJ2-3 gives the whole variable domain DVKVTQSSRYLVKRTGEKVFLECVQDMDHENMFWYRQDPGLGLRLIYFSYDVKMKEKGDIPEGYSVSREKKERFSLILESASTNQTSMYLCASSQGDGSTDTQYFGPGTRLTVL.